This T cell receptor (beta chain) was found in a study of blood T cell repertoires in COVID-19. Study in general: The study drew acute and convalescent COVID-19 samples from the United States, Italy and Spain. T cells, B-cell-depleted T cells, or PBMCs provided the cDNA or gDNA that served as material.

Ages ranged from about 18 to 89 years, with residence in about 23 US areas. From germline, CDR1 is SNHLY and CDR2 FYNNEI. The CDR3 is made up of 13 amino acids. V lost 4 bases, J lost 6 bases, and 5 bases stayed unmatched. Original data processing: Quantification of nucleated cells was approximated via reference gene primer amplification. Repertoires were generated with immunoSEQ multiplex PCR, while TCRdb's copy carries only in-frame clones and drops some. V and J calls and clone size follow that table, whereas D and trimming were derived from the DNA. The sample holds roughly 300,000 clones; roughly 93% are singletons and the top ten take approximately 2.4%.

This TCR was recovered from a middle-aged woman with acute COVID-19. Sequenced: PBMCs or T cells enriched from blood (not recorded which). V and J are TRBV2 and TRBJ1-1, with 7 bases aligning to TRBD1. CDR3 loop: CASSVTGLPEAFF. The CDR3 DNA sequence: TGTGCCAGCAGTGTGACAGGGCTCCCTGAAGCTTTCTTT.